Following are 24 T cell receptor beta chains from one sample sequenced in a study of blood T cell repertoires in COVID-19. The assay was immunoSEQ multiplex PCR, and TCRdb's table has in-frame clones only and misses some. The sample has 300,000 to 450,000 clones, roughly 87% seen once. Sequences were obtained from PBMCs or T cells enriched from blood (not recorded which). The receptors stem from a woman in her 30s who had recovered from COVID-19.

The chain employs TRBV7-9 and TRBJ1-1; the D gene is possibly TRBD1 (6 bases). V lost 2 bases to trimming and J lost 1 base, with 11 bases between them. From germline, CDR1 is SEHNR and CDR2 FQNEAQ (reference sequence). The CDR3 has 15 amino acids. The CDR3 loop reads CASSLRTGQNTEAFF. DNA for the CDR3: TGTGCCAGCAGCTTAAGAACAGGGCAGAACACTGAAGCTTTCTTT.

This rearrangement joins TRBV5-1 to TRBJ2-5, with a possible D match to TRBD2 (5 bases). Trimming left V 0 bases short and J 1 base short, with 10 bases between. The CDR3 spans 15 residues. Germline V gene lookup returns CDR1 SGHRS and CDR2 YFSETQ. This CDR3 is CASSLAGRAQETQYF. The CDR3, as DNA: TGCGCCAGCAGCTTGGCTGGGCGGGCCCAAGAGACCCAGTACTTC.

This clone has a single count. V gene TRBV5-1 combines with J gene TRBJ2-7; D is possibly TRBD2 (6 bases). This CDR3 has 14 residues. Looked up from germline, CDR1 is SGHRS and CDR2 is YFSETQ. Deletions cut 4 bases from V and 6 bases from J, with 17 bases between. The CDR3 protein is CASSPSGVFPEQYF. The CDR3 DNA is TGCGCCAGCAGCCCATCGGGAGTTTTCCCCGAGCAGTACTTC.

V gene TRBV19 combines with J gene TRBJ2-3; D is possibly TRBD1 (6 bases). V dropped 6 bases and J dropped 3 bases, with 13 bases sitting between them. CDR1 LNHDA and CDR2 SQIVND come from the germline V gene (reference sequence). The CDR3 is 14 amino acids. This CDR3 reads CASRDSGVTDTQYF. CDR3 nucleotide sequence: TGTGCCAGTAGGGATTCAGGGGTTACAGATACGCAGTATTTT. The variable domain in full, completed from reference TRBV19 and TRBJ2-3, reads DGGITQSPKYLFRKEGQNVTLSCEQNLNHDAMYWYRQDPGQGLRLIYYSQIVNDFQKGDIAEGYSVSREKKESFPLTVTSAQKNPTAFYLCASRDSGVTDTQYFGPGTRLTVL.

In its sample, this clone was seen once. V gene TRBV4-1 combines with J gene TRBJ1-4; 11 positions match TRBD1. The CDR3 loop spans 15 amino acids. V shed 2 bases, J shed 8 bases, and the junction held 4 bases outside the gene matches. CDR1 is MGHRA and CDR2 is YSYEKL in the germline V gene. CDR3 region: CASSQWTGGDEKLFF. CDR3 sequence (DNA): TGCGCCAGCAGCCAATGGACAGGGGGCGACGAAAAACTGTTTTTT.

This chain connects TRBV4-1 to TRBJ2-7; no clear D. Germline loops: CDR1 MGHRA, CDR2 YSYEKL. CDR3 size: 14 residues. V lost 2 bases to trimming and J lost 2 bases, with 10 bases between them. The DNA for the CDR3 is TGCGCCAGCAGCCAATCAGTCTCAACCTACGAGCAGTACTTC. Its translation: CASSQSVSTYEQYF.

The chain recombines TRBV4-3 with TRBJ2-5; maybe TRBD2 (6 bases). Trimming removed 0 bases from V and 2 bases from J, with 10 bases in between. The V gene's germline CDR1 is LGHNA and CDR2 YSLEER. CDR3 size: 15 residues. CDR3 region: CASSQEWGVQETQYF. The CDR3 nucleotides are TGCGCCAGCAGCCAAGAATGGGGGGTACAAGAGACCCAGTACTTC.

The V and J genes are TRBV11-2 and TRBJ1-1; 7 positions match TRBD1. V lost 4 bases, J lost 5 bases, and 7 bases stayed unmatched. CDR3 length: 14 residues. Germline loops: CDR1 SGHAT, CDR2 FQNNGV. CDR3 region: CASSSTGFITEAFF. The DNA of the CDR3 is TGTGCCAGCAGCTCGACAGGGTTCATAACTGAAGCTTTCTTT.

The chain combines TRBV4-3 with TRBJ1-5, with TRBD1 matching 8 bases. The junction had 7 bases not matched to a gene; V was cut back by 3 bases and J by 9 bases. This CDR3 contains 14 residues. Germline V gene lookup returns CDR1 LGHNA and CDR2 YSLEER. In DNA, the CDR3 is TGCGCCAGCAGCCAGGGACAGGTGGGGGGGCCCCAGCATTTT. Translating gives CASSQGQVGGPQHF.

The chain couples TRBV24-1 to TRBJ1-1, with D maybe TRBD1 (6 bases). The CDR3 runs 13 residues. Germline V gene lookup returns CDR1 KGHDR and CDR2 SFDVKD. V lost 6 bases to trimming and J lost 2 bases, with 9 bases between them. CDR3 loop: CATSSGVNTEAFF. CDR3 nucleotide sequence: TGTGCCACCAGTTCAGGGGTCAACACTGAAGCTTTCTTT.

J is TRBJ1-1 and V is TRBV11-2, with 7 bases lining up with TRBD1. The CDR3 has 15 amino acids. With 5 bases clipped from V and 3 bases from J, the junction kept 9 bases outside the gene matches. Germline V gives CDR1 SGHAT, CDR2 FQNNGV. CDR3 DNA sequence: TGTGCCAGCAGCCCCGGGACAGCCGAGTACACTGAAGCTTTCTTT. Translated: CASSPGTAEYTEAFF.

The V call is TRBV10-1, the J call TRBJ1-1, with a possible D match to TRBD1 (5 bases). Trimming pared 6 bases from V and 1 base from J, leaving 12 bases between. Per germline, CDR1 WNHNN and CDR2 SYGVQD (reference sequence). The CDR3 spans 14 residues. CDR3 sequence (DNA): TGCGCCAGCAGCGGGACTGCAAAGAACACTGAAGCTTTCTTT. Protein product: CASSGTAKNTEAFF.

CDR3 coding DNA: TGTGCCAGCAGTAGGCAGGGGGCCACTAATTCACCCCTCCACTTT. Translation gives CASSRQGATNSPLHF. The genes are TRBV5-6 and TRBJ1-6, with 8 nucleotides matching TRBD1. V lost 5 bases and J lost 6; bases outside the gene matches: 7. This CDR3 region has 15 residues. Germline CDR1 reads SGHDT; CDR2 reads YYEEEE.

CDR3 in DNA: TGTGCCAGTAGTATCCTAGCGGGGGTCTACTACGAGCAGTACTTC. This codes for CASSILAGVYYEQYF. This chain uses TRBV19 with TRBJ2-7, with TRBD2 matching over 10 bases. Germline CDR1 is LNHDA and CDR2 is SQIVND (reference sequence). With V trimmed by 3 bases and J by 3 bases, 5 bases remained unmatched. The CDR3 has 15 residues.

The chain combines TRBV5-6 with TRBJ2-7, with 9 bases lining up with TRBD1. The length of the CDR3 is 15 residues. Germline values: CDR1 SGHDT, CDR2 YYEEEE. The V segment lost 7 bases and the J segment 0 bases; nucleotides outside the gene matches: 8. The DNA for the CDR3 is TGTGCCAGCGCCACTTGGGACAGGGCCTCCTACGAGCAGTACTTC. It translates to CASATWDRASYEQYF.

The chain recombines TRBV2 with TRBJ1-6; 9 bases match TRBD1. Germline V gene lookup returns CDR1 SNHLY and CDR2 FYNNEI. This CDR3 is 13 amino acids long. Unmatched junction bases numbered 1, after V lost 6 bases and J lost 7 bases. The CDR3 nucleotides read TGTGCCAGCAGGGGACAGGGCAATTCACCCCTCCACTTT. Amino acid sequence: CASRGQGNSPLHF.

CDR3 in DNA: TGTGCCAGCAGTGCCCTGACAAATTCACCCCTCCACTTT. Its protein is CASSALTNSPLHF. The chain combines TRBV5-8 with TRBJ1-6; D gene uncertain. Germline V gene sequence: CDR1 SGHTS, CDR2 YDEGEE. The CDR3 covers 13 residues. Trimming removed 5 bases at V and 7 bases at J, with 10 bases between.

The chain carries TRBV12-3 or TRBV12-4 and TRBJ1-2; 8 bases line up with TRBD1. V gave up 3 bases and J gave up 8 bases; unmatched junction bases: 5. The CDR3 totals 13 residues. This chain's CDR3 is CASSLGQGAGYTF. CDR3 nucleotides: TGTGCCAGCAGTTTGGGGCAGGGGGCGGGCTACACCTTC.

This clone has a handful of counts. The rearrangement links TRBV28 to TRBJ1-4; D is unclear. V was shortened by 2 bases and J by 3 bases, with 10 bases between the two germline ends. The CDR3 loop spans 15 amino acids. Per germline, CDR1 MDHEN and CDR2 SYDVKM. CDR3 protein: CASSLDGSANEKLFF. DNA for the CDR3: TGTGCCAGCAGTTTAGACGGCAGCGCTAATGAAAAACTGTTTTTT.

The CDR3 DNA follows: TGTGCCAGCAGCCAGGCAGGGTCTGTGGACATTCAGTACTTC. It specifies CASSQAGSVDIQYF. The J gene is TRBJ2-4, the V gene TRBV28; D perhaps matches TRBD1 (5 bases). Germline V gene data show CDR1 as MDHEN and CDR2 as SYDVKM. Between the trimmed V and J ends, which lost 6 bases and 8 bases, there was a span of 17 bases. This CDR3 comprises 14 residues. The complete variable domain, with remaining parts taken from reference TRBV28 and TRBJ2-4, reads DVKVTQSSRYLVKRTGEKVFLECVQDMDHENMFWYRQDPGLGLRLIYFSYDVKMKEKGDIPEGYSVSREKKERFSLILESASTNQTSMYLCASSQAGSVDIQYFGAGTRLSVL.

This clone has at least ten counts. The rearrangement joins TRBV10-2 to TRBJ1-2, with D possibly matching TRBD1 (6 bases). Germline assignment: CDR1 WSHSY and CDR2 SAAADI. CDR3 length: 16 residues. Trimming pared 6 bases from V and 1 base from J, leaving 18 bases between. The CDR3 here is CASSPRDTGDNYGYTF. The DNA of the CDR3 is TGCGCCAGCAGCCCGAGGGACACGGGTGATAACTATGGCTACACCTTC.

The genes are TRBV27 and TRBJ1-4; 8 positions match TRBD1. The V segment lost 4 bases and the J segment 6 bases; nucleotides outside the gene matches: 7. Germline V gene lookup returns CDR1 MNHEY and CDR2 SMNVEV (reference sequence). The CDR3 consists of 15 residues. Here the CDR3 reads CASSSFQGAHEKLFF. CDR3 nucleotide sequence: TGTGCCAGCAGTTCCTTTCAGGGGGCGCATGAAAAACTGTTTTTT.

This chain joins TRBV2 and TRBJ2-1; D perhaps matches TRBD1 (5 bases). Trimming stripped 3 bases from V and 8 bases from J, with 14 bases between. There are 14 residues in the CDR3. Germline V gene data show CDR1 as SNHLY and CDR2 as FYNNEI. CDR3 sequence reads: CASSDKGREYEQFF. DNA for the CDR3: TGTGCCAGCAGTGATAAAGGCAGGGAATATGAGCAGTTCTTC.

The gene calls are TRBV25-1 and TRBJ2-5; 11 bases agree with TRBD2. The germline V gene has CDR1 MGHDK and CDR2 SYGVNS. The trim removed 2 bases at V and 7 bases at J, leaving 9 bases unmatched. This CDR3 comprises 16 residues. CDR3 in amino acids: CASSEGLAGGPGTQYF. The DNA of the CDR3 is TGTGCCAGCAGTGAAGGGCTAGCGGGGGGCCCGGGGACCCAGTACTTC.